This record concerns one TCR beta chain sequence. Its specificity is not known. Sequencing runs each generated in excess of 180 million TCR-beta sequences derived from 15-18 subjects. A single record per CDR3 protein comes from TCRdb applying MiXCR to the 5' RACE reads. The sample carries about 14,000 distinct CDR3 sequences, over 10% recorded once. This entry is derived from a study of neurological immune-mediated disorders. Study findings and constraints: No expanded-clone CDR3 amino acid sequence recurred across subjects, suggesting private TCR-beta repertoires. The greatest degree of TCR clonal expansion was observed in HTLV-1-associated myelopathy, with the lowest in multiple sclerosis, below that of healthy controls.

The germline V and J ends were trimmed by 3 bases and 6 bases, with 12 bases remaining between them. The CDR3 has 13 amino acids. The germline gives CDR1 SGHTA, CDR2 FQGNSA. This sequence originates from a female donor with HTLV-1-associated myelopathy (HAM/TSP). What was sequenced was CD8+ T cells from blood. The V call is TRBV7-2, the J call TRBJ2-7, with D tentatively TRBD2 (6 bases). CDR3 nucleotide sequence: TGTGCCAGCAGCTTCCTTGGGGGAGGCGAGCAGTACTTC. Translating gives CASSFLGGGEQYF.